The entry that follows covers one T cell receptor (beta chain) sequence. The sample originates from a study of blood T cell repertoires in COVID-19. After removal of 1 base from V and 6 bases from J, the junction contained 2 bases not matched to a gene. The CDR3 totals 14 residues. Germline CDR1 is KGHSH and CDR2 is LQKENI. The table came from immunoSEQ multiplex PCR; TCRdb's copy has only in-frame clones and leaves some out. The data show roughly 200,000 clones, with just under 90% seen just once and approximately 6.2% held by the top ten. The sequence was collected from a man aged 55 to 70 who had recovered from COVID-19. This sequence joins TRBV18 and TRBJ1-2; 10 nucleotides agree with TRBD1. Source material: peripheral blood. The CDR3 DNA reads as TGTGCCAGCTCACCACAAGACAGGGGGCATGGCTACACCTTC. Its translation is CASSPQDRGHGYTF. Combining the CDR3 with reference TRBV18 and TRBJ1-2 gives the whole variable domain NAGVMQNPRHLVRRRGQEARLRCSPMKGHSHVYWYRQLPEEGLKFMVYLQKENIIDESGMPKERFSAEFPKEGPSILRIQQVVRGDSAAYFCASSPQDRGHGYTFGSGTRLTVV.